This is a list of T cell receptor beta chains from one sample in a study of blood T cell repertoires in COVID-19. The table came from immunoSEQ multiplex PCR; TCRdb's copy has only in-frame clones and leaves some out. Of nearly 350,000 clones listed, more than 75% are singletons. Material for sequencing was peripheral blood. The source is a woman aged 18-29 years who had recovered from COVID-19. Each CDR3 is given without its conserved first and last residue.

>TRBJ2-5|TRBV21-1
ASSKGQVGRETQY
>TRBJ1-1|TRBV19
ASSPGKAQSTEAF
>TRBJ1-4|TRBV9
ASSDAGQGKLF
>TRBJ2-1|TRBV3-1/TRBV3-2
ASSQHGLAGLRGNEQF
>TRBJ2-3|TRBV20-1
SASVAGGSTDTQY
>TRBJ1-2|TRBV6-5
ASSRGTDIMSYT
>TRBJ1-2|TRBV19
ASSISDRIYGYT
>TRBJ1-2|TRBV19
ASSARVNYGYT
>TRBJ1-2|TRBV29-1
SVDRGTRDYGYT
>TRBJ2-1|TRBV7-2
ASSVQTSVQF
>TRBJ2-3|TRBV9
ASSGLAGGVTDTQY
>TRBJ2-2|TRBV7-2
ASSLGAGATGELF
>TRBJ2-1|TRBV2
ASPKASGSTAYNEQF
>TRBJ1-2|TRBV23-1
ASSQQGTSGYT
>TRBJ1-5|TRBV18
ASSPPGQLFGNQPQH
>TRBJ2-1|TRBV19
ASSIDLSGGEQF
>TRBJ1-2|TRBV5-1
ASSPWGTDYGYT
>TRBJ2-3|TRBV6-6
ATGGASGNTQY
>TRBJ2-1|TRBV5-1
ASSPMLSGYNEQF
>TRBJ2-2|TRBV30
AWSVLIGAGELF
>TRBJ2-1|TRBV7-8
ASSLATRRDEQF
>TRBJ2-5|TRBV11-3
ASSSGGSSGPSETQY
>TRBJ2-5|TRBV11-3
ASSLSAGQETQY
>TRBJ2-3|TRBV4-3
ASSPRWAGAADTQY
>TRBJ2-5|TRBV2
ASKTLAGAQETQY
>TRBJ1-2|TRBV27
ASSLRRGGGYGYT